This TCR beta chain was captured in a study of T cells in Graves' hyperthyroidism and ophthalmopathy. Whole-study results and caveats: Most clonotypes expanded in thyroid above 0.001 were likewise present in blood.

Remarks on this clonotype: Its antigen is undetermined.

Amplified TCR beta CDR3 regions derived from RNA transcripts. First-round RT-PCR of the TCR CDR3 relied on the HTBI primer set. MiXCR, applied by TCRdb to the multiplex PCR reads, yields one record per CDR3 protein. The data contain about 550,000 distinct CDR3 sequences, about a fifth of them singletons. J gave up 4 bases and V 3 bases, and 10 bases lay outside the gene matches. Germline V lookup: CDR1 DFQATT, CDR2 SNEGSKA (reference sequence). The CDR3 runs 15 residues. This sequence was found in a man aged 18 to 29 with Graves' hyperthyroidism. V usage is TRBV20-1 and J usage is TRBJ1-1; TRBD1 agrees at 8 bases. Specimen: blood. The CDR3 reads CSASGQGAGGTEAFF. CDR3 sequence (DNA): TGCAGTGCTAGTGGCCAGGGGGCCGGAGGCACTGAAGCTTTCTTT.